This is a list of T cell receptor beta chains from one sample in a study of blood T cell repertoires in COVID-19. The repertoire was sequenced with immunoSEQ multiplex PCR; TCRdb's copy has only in-frame clones and lacks some. The profile shows more than 150,000 clones, 89% of them singletons. Sequencing input: peripheral blood. Receptor source: a man aged 35-49 years with acute or convalescent COVID-19. The CDR3 runs from the conserved cysteine through the conserved F or W. D genes are given only for firm matches. Expanded clones are given a class, and other clones once, few, many or no size at all.

CDR3,DNA,J,size,D,V
CASSLRGRGESLFF,TGTGCCAGCTCCCTCCGGGGGAGGGGTGAATCACTGTTTTTT,TRBJ1-4,NA,NA,TRBV3-1/TRBV3-2
CASSRLGLDTGELFF,TGTGCCAGCAGTAGGTTGGGCCTCGACACCGGGGAGCTGTTTTTT,TRBJ2-2,NA,NA,TRBV6-2/TRBV6-3
CATSDHAGATYNEQFF,TGTGCCACCAGTGACCATGCAGGGGCCACCTACAATGAGCAGTTCTTC,TRBJ2-1,NA,NA,TRBV24-1
CASSEGTGSTDTQYF,TGCGCCAGCAGTGAGGGCACAGGCAGCACAGATACGCAGTATTTT,TRBJ2-3,NA,NA,TRBV10-1
CASSPDRGGTDTQYF,TGTGCCAGCAGTCCCGACAGGGGCGGCACAGATACGCAGTATTTT,TRBJ2-3,NA,TRBD1,TRBV6-5
CASSPEPLAQGAEDTQYF,TGTGCCAGCAGCCCCGAACCTCTAGCTCAGGGGGCGGAAGATACGCAGTATTTT,TRBJ2-3,NA,TRBD1,TRBV13
CASSNRGGQGEQYF,TGTGCCAGCAGTAACAGGGGTGGTCAGGGCGAGCAGTACTTC,TRBJ2-7,NA,TRBD1,TRBV25-1
CASSFSGQRGYTF,TGTGCCAGCAGCTTCAGCGGTCAACGGGGCTACACCTTC,TRBJ1-2,NA,NA,TRBV11-2
CASRWRAGTNQPQHF,TGTGCCAGCAGATGGCGGGCGGGGACCAATCAGCCCCAGCATTTT,TRBJ1-5,few,NA,TRBV2
CASRAYGGRGAGELFF,TGTGCCAGCAGGGCTTACGGGGGGCGGGGCGCCGGGGAGCTGTTTTTT,TRBJ2-2,NA,NA,TRBV11-2
CASSFGKVNSGANVLTF,TGTGCCAGCAGTTTCGGGAAGGTAAACTCTGGGGCCAACGTCCTGACTTTC,TRBJ2-6,NA,NA,TRBV28
CASSSRGRQGTDTQYF,TGTGCCAGTAGTAGCCGAGGAAGACAGGGCACAGATACGCAGTATTTT,TRBJ2-3,once,NA,TRBV19
CASSLAGGDGYTF,TGTGCCAGCAGCTTAGCAGGGGGCGATGGCTACACCTTC,TRBJ1-2,NA,TRBD1,TRBV7-2
CSVGGAPGQGLVGYEQYF,TGCAGCGTTGGGGGGGCCCCGGGACAGGGGTTAGTTGGCTACGAGCAGTACTTC,TRBJ2-7,NA,TRBD1,TRBV29-1
CASSLGQGWHVPEAFF,TGCGCCAGCAGCTTAGGACAGGGTTGGCACGTCCCTGAAGCTTTCTTT,TRBJ1-1,NA,TRBD1,TRBV5-1
CASSAGTDNSPLHF,TGTGCCAGCAGTGCCGGGACAGATAATTCACCCCTCCACTTT,TRBJ1-6,NA,TRBD1,TRBV2
CASSFDRGNQPQHF,TGTGCCAGCAGCTTCGACCGGGGCAATCAGCCCCAGCATTTT,TRBJ1-5,few,NA,TRBV7-9
CASSPKGLAGNTDTQYF,TGTGCCAGCAGCCCGAAGGGACTAGCGGGGAACACAGATACGCAGTATTTT,TRBJ2-3,NA,TRBD2,TRBV4-2